The 23 T cell receptor beta chains below come from one sample, sequenced in a study of cytomegalovirus exposure and HLA in healthy donors. In the PCR, 60 Vbeta and 13 Jbeta primers were used. The table came from immunoSEQ multiplex PCR; TCRdb's copy has only in-frame clones and leaves some out. Here the sample spans about 220,000 clones, approximately 80% being singletons. The sequenced sample was PBMCs. The receptors were gathered from a boy between 2 and 10 years old in good health and CMV-seronegative.

V usage is TRBV7-8 and J usage is TRBJ1-6; TRBD1 is a possible D gene (6 bases). The germline V and J ends were trimmed by 5 bases and 10 bases, with 15 bases remaining between them. Germline V gene lookup returns CDR1 SGHVS and CDR2 FQNEAQ. The CDR3 is 14 amino acids. The CDR3 spells CASSPRQVESPLHF. DNA for the CDR3: TGTGCCAGCAGCCCCCGACAGGTGGAGTCACCCCTCCACTTT.

V is TRBV6-1 and J is TRBJ1-4, with TRBD1 as a possible D gene (6 bases). The CDR3 length is 20 residues. The germline V and J ends were trimmed by 4 bases and 8 bases, with 32 bases remaining between them. Germline CDR1 is MNHNS and CDR2 is SASEGT. The CDR3 reads CASSGPNPRATGLGTEKLFF. The CDR3 DNA reads as TGTGCCAGCAGTGGTCCGAACCCCCGGGCCACAGGGTTAGGGACGGAAAAACTGTTTTTT.

The chain is built from TRBV29-1 and TRBJ1-1, with D hard to call. The CDR3 extends over 12 amino acids. Germline V gives CDR1 SQVTM, CDR2 ANQGSEA. In nucleotides, the CDR3 is TGCAGTGTGGATGAGGGAGGGACTGAAGCTTTCTTT. As protein: CSVDEGGTEAFF.

This clone was detected only a few times. The chain uses TRBV12-5 and TRBJ1-2, with TRBD1 matching 8 bases. The length of the CDR3 is 14 residues. In germline, CDR1 is LGHNT, CDR2 FRNRAP. V lost 8 bases and J lost 2; bases outside the gene matches: 7. This CDR3 is CASSPTGVNYGYTF. The CDR3, as DNA: TGTGCTAGTAGCCCGACAGGGGTGAACTATGGCTACACCTTC.

The J gene is TRBJ1-1, the V gene TRBV7-3; 9 nucleotides match TRBD1. The CDR3 runs 12 residues. Germline assignment: CDR1 SGHTA and CDR2 FQGTGA. V lost 4 bases, J lost 8 bases, and 2 bases stayed unmatched. For the CDR3, the DNA is TGTGCCAGCAGCTACGGGACAGGGGAAGCTTTCTTT. Translation gives CASSYGTGEAFF. Using reference TRBV7-3 and TRBJ1-1 for the parts outside the CDR3, the full variable domain is GAGVSQTPSNKVTEKGKYVELRCDPISGHTALYWYRQSLGQGPEFLIYFQGTGAADDSGLPNDRFFAVRPEGSVSTLKIQRTERGDSAVYLCASSYGTGEAFFGQGTRLTVV.

The chain links TRBV2 to TRBJ2-3; 7 nucleotides align to TRBD2. The V segment lost 4 bases and the J segment 7 bases; nucleotides outside the gene matches: 5. The CDR3 totals 13 residues. CDR1 and CDR2 (germline): SNHLY, FYNNEI. CDR3 sequence: CASSAGTTNTQYF. Written as DNA, the CDR3 is TGTGCCAGCAGTGCCGGGACTACGAATACGCAGTATTTT.

The J gene is TRBJ2-1, the V gene TRBV7-2; TRBD2 matches at 9 bases. The V gene end was trimmed by 4 bases and the J gene end by 5 bases; junction bases not matched to a gene: 3. This CDR3 is built from 14 residues. Germline CDR1 and CDR2: SGHTA and FQGNSA. The CDR3 sequence: CASSSGLANNEQFF. The DNA of the CDR3 is TGTGCCAGCAGCTCAGGACTAGCGAACAATGAGCAGTTCTTC.

The chain uses TRBV5-1 and TRBJ1-1; 7 bases align to TRBD1. CDR3 size: 17 residues. J was trimmed by 5 bases and V by 4 bases; bases with no gene match: 17. CDR1 SGHRS and CDR2 YFSETQ come from the germline V gene. The CDR3 loop reads CASSPLLLGQGVTEAFF. The DNA for the CDR3 is TGCGCCAGCAGCCCTCTCCTCTTGGGGCAGGGGGTTACTGAAGCTTTCTTT.

This clone has a handful of counts. The chain links TRBV5-4 to TRBJ1-2; possible D gene TRBD1, 6 bases. The germline CDR1 and CDR2 sequences are SGHNT and YYREEE (reference sequence). CDR3 length: 14 amino acids. With 4 bases removed from V and 7 bases from J, the gap between germline ends came to 17 bases. The CDR3 region has the DNA TGTGCCAGCAGCCCGGCGGGGGGGGCGGGTGGCTACACCTTC. Translation gives CASSPAGGAGGYTF.

The V call is TRBV27, the J call TRBJ1-1; TRBD1 matches at 7 bases. J gave up 7 bases and V 0 bases, and 2 bases lay outside the gene matches. This CDR3 has 13 residues. In germline, CDR1 is MNHEY, CDR2 SMNVEV (reference sequence). CDR3 sequence (DNA): TGTGCCAGCAGTTTATCGGGGACAGTTGAAGCTTTCTTT. Amino acid sequence: CASSLSGTVEAFF.

The chain uses TRBV5-1 and TRBJ1-5; the D is unclear. Trimming removed 4 bases from V and 3 bases from J, with 8 bases in between. Germline V CDR1 and CDR2: SGHRS, YFSETQ. The CDR3 length is 13 residues. The CDR3 coding sequence is TGCGCCAGCAGCCGGGAATACAATCAGCCCCAGCATTTT. The encoded protein is CASSREYNQPQHF.

In the case of this clone: The junction departs from the called germline gene at one end, perhaps through a read error. The chain has TRBV7-7 and TRBJ2-5; TRBD1 is a possible D gene (5 bases). The CDR3 has 13 residues. Germline V lookup: CDR1 SSHAT, CDR2 FNYEAQ (reference sequence). The chain's CDR3 is CASSLGVIDSLYF. The CDR3 bases are TGTGCTAGCAGCTTAGGGGTTATCGACTCCCTCTACTTC.

V gene TRBV15 combines with J gene TRBJ2-2; 9 nucleotides match TRBD2. CDR3 length: 17 residues. J gave up 4 bases and V 0 bases, and 6 bases lay outside the gene matches. Germline lookup yields CDR1 LNHNV and CDR2 YYDKDF (reference sequence). The CDR3 here is CATSRERSGGRTGELFF. The CDR3 region has the DNA TGTGCCACCAGCAGAGAACGTAGCGGGGGTCGCACCGGGGAGCTGTTTTTT.

This chain joins TRBV5-6 and TRBJ2-7, with 8 bases lining up with TRBD2. This CDR3 contains 16 residues. Germline loops: CDR1 SGHDT, CDR2 YYEEEE. J was trimmed by 2 bases and V by 0 bases; bases with no gene match: 7. The CDR3 here is CASSLVSREGPYEQYF. CDR3 DNA: TGTGCCAGCAGCTTGGTATCACGGGAGGGCCCCTACGAGCAGTACTTC.

This clone was seen only a few times. The V call is TRBV29-1, the J call TRBJ1-1; 7 bases align to TRBD1. The junction had 6 bases not matched to a gene; V was cut back by 4 bases and J by 1 base. Germline CDR1 is SQVTM and CDR2 is ANQGSEA. CDR3 size: 14 residues. The CDR3 loop reads CSVAGQLANTEAFF. The CDR3, as DNA: TGCAGCGTTGCGGGACAGCTAGCGAACACTGAAGCTTTCTTT.

This chain links TRBV30 with TRBJ1-1; TRBD1 aligns across 9 bases. Germline lookup yields CDR1 GTSNPN and CDR2 SVGIG (reference sequence). V shed 3 bases and J 5 bases; nucleotides not matched to a gene: 4. The CDR3 covers 13 residues. For the CDR3, the DNA is TGTGCCTGGAGCAAGACAGGGGGGACTGAAGCTTTCTTT. Its translation: CAWSKTGGTEAFF.

J is TRBJ2-2 and V is TRBV2; TRBD2 matches 10 bases. The CDR3 is 17 amino acids. The J segment lost 0 bases and the V segment lost 5 bases, leaving 6 bases of the junction unmatched. Germline V CDR1 and CDR2: SNHLY, FYNNEI. CDR3 sequence: CASSRVLAGANTGELFF. CDR3 bases: TGTGCCAGCAGTCGCGTGCTAGCGGGAGCGAACACCGGGGAGCTGTTTTTT.

The chain employs TRBV6-5 and TRBJ2-1; possible D gene TRBD1, 5 bases. From germline, CDR1 is MNHEY and CDR2 SVGAGI. Deletions cut 5 bases from V and 12 bases from J, with 14 bases between. The CDR3 is made up of 12 amino acids. CDR3 DNA: TGTGCCAGCAGTGAATCCAGGGTGGCGCAGTTCTTC. This translates into CASSESRVAQFF.

This clone was observed a single time. The CDR3 bases are TGTGCCAGCAGCTTTACAACAGGGCCTAATGAAAAACTGTTTTTT. Translating it yields CASSFTTGPNEKLFF. The J gene is TRBJ1-4, the V gene TRBV11-2; a weak D match, TRBD1 (6 bases). V was clipped by 3 bases and J by 3 bases, with 11 bases between them. The CDR3 spans 15 residues. Germline V gene data show CDR1 as SGHAT and CDR2 as FQNNGV.

The rearrangement joins TRBV9 to TRBJ1-2, with 8 nucleotides matching TRBD1. V lost 4 bases and J lost 1; bases outside the gene matches: 12. CDR1 SGDLS and CDR2 YYNGEE come from the germline V gene. This CDR3 contains 17 residues. The CDR3 sequence is CASSPWTGPGGNYGYTF. The CDR3 DNA sequence: TGTGCCAGCAGCCCCTGGACAGGGCCAGGAGGTAACTATGGCTACACCTTC.

This clone was recorded once. The chain has TRBV19 and TRBJ1-5, with TRBD1 identical over 7 bases. The CDR3 is 13 residues long. With 8 bases clipped from V and 5 bases from J, the junction kept 6 bases outside the gene matches. The germline V gene encodes CDR1 LNHDA and CDR2 SQIVND (reference sequence). The CDR3 here is CASGRDRDQPQHF. CDR3 nucleotides: TGTGCCAGTGGAAGGGACAGAGATCAGCCCCAGCATTTT.

The rearrangement uses TRBV30 and TRBJ2-1; TRBD2 agrees at 7 bases. The V gene's germline CDR1 is GTSNPN and CDR2 SVGIG (reference sequence). Trimming removed 0 bases from V and 8 bases from J; junction bases left unmatched: 10. CDR3 length equals 15 residues. CDR3 DNA sequence: TGTGCCTGGAGTGTCGAGCGGGGCCCTACGTATGAGCAGTTCTTC. Translating gives CAWSVERGPTYEQFF.

The chain couples TRBV28 to TRBJ2-2, with a tentative D call TRBD2 (6 bases). Germline V CDR1 and CDR2: MDHEN, SYDVKM. The CDR3 totals 17 residues. The V end was cut by 5 bases, the J end by 0 bases, with 16 bases between. The CDR3 loop reads CASSAGSPSANTGELFF. The CDR3 nucleotides are TGTGCCAGCAGTGCCGGGAGCCCGTCCGCGAACACCGGGGAGCTGTTTTTT.